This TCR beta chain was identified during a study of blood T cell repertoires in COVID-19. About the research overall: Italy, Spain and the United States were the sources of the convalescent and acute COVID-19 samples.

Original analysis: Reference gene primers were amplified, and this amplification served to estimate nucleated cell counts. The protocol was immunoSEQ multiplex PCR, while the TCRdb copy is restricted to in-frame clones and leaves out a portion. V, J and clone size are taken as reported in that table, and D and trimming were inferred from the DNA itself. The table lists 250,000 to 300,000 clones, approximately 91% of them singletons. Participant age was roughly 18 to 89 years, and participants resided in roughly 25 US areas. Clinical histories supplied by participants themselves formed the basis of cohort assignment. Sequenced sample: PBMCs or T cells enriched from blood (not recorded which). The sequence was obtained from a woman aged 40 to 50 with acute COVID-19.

The CDR3 reads CASSMNLAGGVYEQYF. The CDR3 DNA reads as TGTGCCAGTAGTATGAACTTAGCGGGAGGGGTCTACGAGCAGTACTTC. The J gene is TRBJ2-7, the V gene TRBV19, with 11 bases fitting TRBD2. CDR1 and CDR2 (germline): LNHDA, SQIVND (reference sequence). CDR3 length equals 16 residues. With V trimmed by 3 bases and J by 3 bases, 7 bases remained unmatched.